The sequence of this T cell receptor (beta chain) was determined in a study of blood T cell repertoires in COVID-19. Study as a whole: Spain, Italy and the United States supplied samples that represented acute and convalescent COVID-19. PBMCs, B-cell-depleted T cells, or T cells provided the cDNA or gDNA that made up the material.

Germline trimming cut 4 bases from V and 2 bases from J; bases unmatched to any gene: 8. The CDR3 spans 16 residues. Germline CDR1 is SGHTA and CDR2 is FQGNSA. Authors' processing steps: By means of reference gene primer amplification, nucleated cell counts were estimated. The method was immunoSEQ multiplex PCR; TCRdb's version includes in-frame clones alone and lacks a portion of them. The V and J calls and clone size were taken over from that table, and D and trimming were inferred from the DNA. The data show under 200,000 clones, about 82% seen once. This clone was seen only once. Source material: peripheral blood. This receptor was taken from a man in his 70s with active or convalescent COVID-19. The chain has TRBV7-2 and TRBJ2-3; 8 nucleotides line up with TRBD1. This CDR3 reads CASSSKQGGSTDTQYF. The CDR3 coding sequence is TGTGCCAGCAGCTCGAAACAGGGGGGATCCACAGATACGCAGTATTTT. The variable domain in full, with the rest retrieved from reference TRBV7-2 and TRBJ2-3, is GAGVSQSPSNKVTEKGKDVELRCDPISGHTALYWYRQSLGQGLEFLIYFQGNSAPDKSGLPSDRFSAERTGGSVSTLTIQRTQQEDSAVYLCASSSKQGGSTDTQYFGPGTRLTVL.